The sequence of this TCR beta chain was determined in a study of T cell responses to AZD1222 COVID-19 vaccine. A word on this clone: The antigen is unknown.

TCRdb's table, derived via immunoSEQ multiplex PCR, lists solely in-frame clones and lacks some. The top ten hold less than 3.5% of the sample, which has 120,000 to 150,000 clones, around nine tenths seen once. Study-wide points: With dominance at 160-218 and 743-854, vaccine-associated CD4 TCRs spanned spike. Donor demographics were predominantly white British with a female majority; clonal diversity may be underestimated.

The receptor comes from an adult in good health. The material was peripheral blood, obtained on day 0 of MenACWY control vaccination.

The CDR3 loop is CASSFGPVANEKLFF. CDR3 in DNA: TGTGCCAGCAGTTTTGGCCCCGTTGCTAATGAAAAACTGTTTTTT. The V gene is TRBV27, the J gene TRBJ1-4, with D unresolved. Per the germline V gene, CDR1 is MNHEY and CDR2 is SMNVEV (reference sequence). The CDR3 spans 15 residues. Deletions cut 3 bases from V and 3 bases from J, with 11 bases between.